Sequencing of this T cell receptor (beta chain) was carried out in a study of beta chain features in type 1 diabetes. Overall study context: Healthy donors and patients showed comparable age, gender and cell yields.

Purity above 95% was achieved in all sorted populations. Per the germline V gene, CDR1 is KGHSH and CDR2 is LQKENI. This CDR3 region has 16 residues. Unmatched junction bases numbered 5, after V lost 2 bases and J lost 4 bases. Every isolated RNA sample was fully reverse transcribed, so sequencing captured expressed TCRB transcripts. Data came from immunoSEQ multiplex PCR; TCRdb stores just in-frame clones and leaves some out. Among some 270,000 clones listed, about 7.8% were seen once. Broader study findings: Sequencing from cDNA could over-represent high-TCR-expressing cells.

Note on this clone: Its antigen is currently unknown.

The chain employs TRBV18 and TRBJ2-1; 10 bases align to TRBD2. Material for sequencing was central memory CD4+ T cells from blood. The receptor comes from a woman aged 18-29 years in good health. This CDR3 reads CASSPTGLAAYNEQFF. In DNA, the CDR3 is TGTGCCAGCTCACCAACCGGACTAGCGGCATACAATGAGCAGTTCTTC.